What follows is one T cell receptor beta chain and its context. The source of the sample is a study of blood T cell repertoires in COVID-19. Study overall: PBMCs, B-cell-depleted T cells, or T cells provided the cDNA or gDNA that made up the material.

Data came from immunoSEQ multiplex PCR; TCRdb stores just in-frame clones and leaves some out. Altogether 170,000 or so clones are present, about 87% being singletons, with the ten largest covering about 0.95%. Input material: peripheral blood. This sequence was found in a woman between 18 and 29 years old who had recovered from COVID-19.

DNA for the CDR3: TGTGCCAGTATCCCGCGGAGCACCCTGAACACTGAAGCTTTCTTT. It specifies CASIPRSTLNTEAFF. V and J are TRBV19 and TRBJ1-1; D remains ambiguous. The CDR3 is 15 residues long. Looked up from germline, CDR1 is LNHDA and CDR2 is SQIVND (reference sequence). Trimming shortened V by 7 bases and J by 0 bases, and 15 bases separated the two germline ends.